The 31 T cell receptor beta chains below all came from one sample that was sequenced in a study of regulatory T cells in long-lasting Graves disease. iRepertoire HTBI primers and Arm-PCR of CDR3 regions built TCR beta libraries. TCRdb reprocessed the multiplex PCR reads via MiXCR and lists one record per CDR3 protein. Of approximately 350,000 distinct CDR3 sequences in the sample, 16% are singletons; the top ten hold roughly 30%. Time point given: newly diagnosed GD, antithyroid drugs for less than 3 months. With RNA extracted from PBMCs as input, the TCR library was made. The sample also formed part of further work on T cells in Graves' hyperthyroidism and ophthalmopathy.

Sequencing used peripheral blood mononuclear cells (PBMCs), obtained at new diagnosis, from a patient treated with antithyroid drugs. Source of these receptors: a man aged 35 to 55 with Graves disease.

This clonotype was recorded once. V and J are TRBV5-1 and TRBJ2-1, with D uncertain. The germline V and J ends were trimmed by 0 bases and 3 bases, with 10 bases remaining between them. The germline V gene has CDR1 SGHRS and CDR2 YFSETQ. The CDR3 covers 15 residues. DNA of the CDR3: TGCGCCAGCAGCTTGGCCGAGAACCACTACAATGAGCAGTTCTTC. Protein product: CASSLAENHYNEQFF.

This clonotype was recorded at least ten times. V and J are TRBV6-1 and TRBJ2-5; no definite D call. Germline CDR1 is MNHNS and CDR2 is SASEGT. This CDR3 spans 18 amino acids. V was pared by 1 base and J by 0 bases, with 18 bases between. The CDR3 loop is CASSEGISVAIDQETQYF. In DNA, the CDR3 is TGTGCCAGCAGTGAAGGGATTTCTGTGGCGATCGACCAAGAGACCCAGTACTTC.

The chain has TRBV2 and TRBJ2-1; D is unclear. Trimming shortened V by 1 base and J by 0 bases, and 4 bases separated the two germline ends. In germline, CDR1 is SNHLY, CDR2 FYNNEI. The length of the CDR3 is 14 residues. CDR3 amino acids: CASSEEGSYNEQFF. The CDR3 nucleotides are TGTGCCAGCAGTGAAGAGGGCTCCTACAATGAGCAGTTCTTC. The complete variable domain, with remaining parts taken from reference TRBV2 and TRBJ2-1, reads EPEVTQTPSHQVTQMGQEVILRCVPISNHLYFYWYRQILGQKVEFLVSFYNNEISEKSEIFDDQFSVERPDGSNFTLKIRSTKLEDSAMYFCASSEEGSYNEQFFGPGTRLTVL.

This clonotype was observed many times. The chain has TRBV7-3 and TRBJ2-1; D is uncertain. The V end lost 3 bases, the J end lost 7 bases, and 13 bases lay between the germline ends. Per germline, CDR1 SGHTA and CDR2 FQGTGA. CDR3 length: 14 amino acids. In nucleotides, the CDR3 is TGTGCCAGCAGCTTGAATCTGGGTAAGAATGAGCAGTTCTTC. As protein: CASSLNLGKNEQFF.

Judged by abundance, this clonotype is medium-sized. The chain has TRBV28 and TRBJ2-7, with TRBD2 matching 10 bases. The V gene end was trimmed by 6 bases and the J gene end by 4 bases; junction bases not matched to a gene: 9. The CDR3 is 15 residues long. The germline CDR1 and CDR2 sequences are MDHEN and SYDVKM. CDR3 coding DNA: TGTGCCAGCAGACGAAGGACTAGCGGATATTACGAGCAGTACTTC. It specifies CASRRRTSGYYEQYF.

This clonotype was found many times. CDR3 nucleotides: TGTGCCAGTAGCAACCTTTCAGGGGGCAGGAGGATGTTGCTGGAGACCCAGTACTTC. It translates to CASSNLSGGRRMLLETQYF. V usage is TRBV19 and J usage is TRBJ2-5, with 8 bases lining up with TRBD1. This CDR3 contains 19 residues. Trimming removed 6 bases from V and 5 bases from J; junction bases left unmatched: 23. CDR1 and CDR2 (germline): LNHDA, SQIVND (reference sequence).

This clonotype was observed many times. The chain uses TRBV6-5 and TRBJ1-4, with no clear D. Germline CDR1 is MNHEY and CDR2 is SVGAGI. V was clipped by 2 bases and J by 8 bases, with 9 bases between them. The CDR3 has 13 residues. The CDR3: CASSYDAGEKLFF. Written as DNA, the CDR3 is TGTGCCAGCAGTTACGATGCAGGAGAAAAACTGTTTTTT.

The sample holds a few counts of this clonotype. This chain's CDR3 is CASSLGSGGDTDTQYF. The CDR3 DNA sequence: TGTGCCAGCAGCTTAGGATCCGGGGGGGATACAGATACGCAGTATTTT. J is TRBJ2-3 and V is TRBV7-6, with TRBD2 matching 8 bases. V was pared by 1 base and J by 3 bases, with 6 bases of the junction left unmatched. From germline, CDR1 is SGHVS and CDR2 FNYEAQ. This CDR3 comprises 16 residues.

This clonotype was detected ten times or more. The germline gene is not matched at one end of the junction; a read error may be the cause. The chain combines TRBV12-5 with TRBJ2-3; D is possibly TRBD1 (5 bases). Germline CDR1 is LGHNT and CDR2 is FRNRAP. This CDR3 is built from 11 residues. DNA for the CDR3: TGTGCTAGTGGTTTGGTCCCCCGGACAAATTTT. This gives the protein CASGLVPRTNF.

In its sample, this clonotype was seen many times. The chain has TRBV20-1 and TRBJ1-2; a possible D gene is TRBD1 (6 bases). Germline V lookup: CDR1 DFQATT, CDR2 SNEGSKA (reference sequence). The CDR3 has 18 residues. The CDR3 nucleotides read TGCTTATACCATCGCAGGGGCCCGATTCCCGGGATCACTGGGGGCTACACCTTC. Residues: CLYHRRGPIPGITGGYTF.

V is TRBV29-1 and J is TRBJ2-7; 9 bases line up with TRBD2. Germline loops: CDR1 SQVTM, CDR2 ANQGSEA. V lost 4 bases, J lost 6 bases, and 7 bases stayed unmatched. The CDR3 runs to 13 residues. The CDR3 spells CSVAPSGDSEQYF. CDR3 bases: TGCAGCGTTGCCCCTAGCGGGGACTCCGAGCAGTACTTC.

There are a few counts of this clonotype. This chain connects TRBV20-1 to TRBJ2-1; the match to TRBD2 covers 10 bases. The CDR3 is 14 amino acids. Germline-derived CDR1 and CDR2 are DFQATT and SNEGSKA (reference sequence). Trimming removed 1 base from V and 10 bases from J; junction bases left unmatched: 7. CDR3 in amino acids: CSARGGLARYEQFF. The CDR3 nucleotides read TGCAGTGCTAGAGGGGGACTAGCGAGGTACGAGCAGTTCTTC.

This clonotype appeared a few times. V is TRBV3-1 and J is TRBJ1-5; 9 nucleotides match TRBD1. The ends lost 5 bases at V and 7 bases at J; junction bases unmatched: 12. The germline gives CDR1 LGHDT, CDR2 YNNKEL (reference sequence). This CDR3 has 16 amino acids. The CDR3 loop is CASSTTTGGAGQPQHF. For the CDR3, the DNA is TGTGCCAGCAGCACCACCACAGGGGGCGCAGGGCAGCCCCAGCATTTT.

As concerns this clonotype: The junction does not match germline at one end; this may be a read error. The V and J genes are TRBV27 and TRBJ2-7; TRBD2 matches 10 bases. Germline V gene lookup returns CDR1 MNHEY and CDR2 SMNVEV (reference sequence). The CDR3 totals 15 residues. The CDR3 region is CASRGSSGGAYKQYF. CDR3 bases: TGTGCCAGCAGGGGGTCCAGCGGGGGGGCCTACAAGCAGTACTTC.

This clonotype was observed a handful of times. The chain recombines TRBV18 with TRBJ1-3, with D unclear. The CDR3 runs to 15 residues. CDR1 is KGHSH and CDR2 is LQKENI in the germline V gene. The ends were cut back, 3 bases at V and 0 bases at J, with 9 bases in the middle. DNA of the CDR3: TGTGCCAGCTCACCGATGGACGTCTCTGGAAACACCATATATTTT. Protein product: CASSPMDVSGNTIYF.

This clonotype was counted many times. The chain is built from TRBV11-2 and TRBJ2-3; a weak D match, TRBD2 (6 bases). The V and J ends lost 1 base and 4 bases respectively, with 12 bases between them. The CDR3 is 15 residues long. Germline lookup yields CDR1 SGHAT and CDR2 FQNNGV. Here the CDR3 DNA reads TGTGCCAGCAGCTTAGCTCGGGGGATGCCAGATACGCAGTATTTT. Translation: CASSLARGMPDTQYF.

This clonotype was seen only a few times. The chain recombines TRBV2 with TRBJ2-4; D gene ambiguous. V gave up 8 bases and J gave up 0 bases, with 11 bases separating them. The CDR3 length is 14 residues. Germline V lookup: CDR1 SNHLY, CDR2 FYNNEI. CDR3: CASAQNIAKNIQYF. CDR3 nucleotides: TGTGCCAGCGCACAGAACATAGCCAAAAACATTCAGTACTTC.

Comment on this clonotype: A read error may be the cause here, since a much bigger clone is one base away. The rearrangement uses TRBV2 and TRBJ2-1, with 12 bases fitting TRBD1. Germline lookup yields CDR1 SNHLY and CDR2 FYNNEI. This CDR3 has 14 amino acids. As DNA, the CDR3 is TGTGTCAGCAGGGGACAGGGGGCCCACAATGAGCAGTTCTTC. It translates to CVSRGQGAHNEQFF.

This clonotype showed up many times. V usage is TRBV28 and J usage is TRBJ2-2, with a tentative D call TRBD1 (6 bases). The CDR3 runs 16 residues. Trimming shortened V by 1 base and J by 4 bases, and 13 bases separated the two germline ends. Germline V gene lookup returns CDR1 MDHEN and CDR2 SYDVKM. CDR3 protein: CASSLFARGSTGELFF. In nucleotides, the CDR3 is TGTGCCAGCAGTTTATTTGCCAGGGGTTCCACCGGGGAGCTGTTTTTT.

This clonotype occurred many times. The rearrangement links TRBV7-3 to TRBJ2-7; possibly TRBD1 for D (6 bases). V gave up 3 bases and J gave up 2 bases, with 11 bases separating them. This CDR3 region has 14 residues. CDR1 is SGHTA and CDR2 is FQGTGA in the germline V gene. The CDR3: CASSFTRDTYEQYF. As DNA, the CDR3 is TGTGCCAGCAGCTTCACTCGGGACACCTACGAGCAGTACTTC.

This clonotype was counted many times. The CDR3 is CASSLGNRVEQYF. The CDR3 nucleotides read TGCGCCAGCAGCTTGGGGAACAGGGTCGAGCAGTACTTC. The chain combines TRBV5-1 with TRBJ2-7; D perhaps matches TRBD1 (6 bases). V dropped 0 bases and J dropped 6 bases, with 10 bases sitting between them. This CDR3 region has 13 residues. Germline-derived CDR1 and CDR2 are SGHRS and YFSETQ.

This clonotype was seen many times. This CDR3 is CASSRRQGATGSSYEQYF. CDR3 coding DNA: TGTGCCAGCAGCCGGAGACAGGGGGCAACGGGAAGCTCCTACGAGCAGTACTTC. V and J are TRBV3-1 and TRBJ2-7; 10 bases map to TRBD1. The length of the CDR3 is 18 residues. The germline V gene encodes CDR1 LGHDT and CDR2 YNNKEL (reference sequence). Trimming took 4 bases from V and 0 from J; bases not matched to a gene: 12.

This clonotype was seen many times. This chain links TRBV7-9 with TRBJ2-7, with 8 bases that match TRBD2. V trimming: 7 bases; J trimming: 7 bases; junction bases outside the gene matches: 9. The V gene's germline CDR1 is SEHNR and CDR2 FQNEAQ (reference sequence). The CDR3 extends over 13 amino acids. CDR3 sequence (DNA): TGTGCCAGCAACGCAGCGGGGGTTGATGAGCAGTACTTC. This gives the protein CASNAAGVDEQYF.

This clonotype was counted a few times. CDR3 residues: CASSDRDRAYNEQFF. The DNA of the CDR3 is TGTGCCAGCAGTGACCGGGACAGGGCCTACAATGAGCAGTTCTTC. The chain uses TRBV6-1 and TRBJ2-1; 9 positions match TRBD1. The CDR3 totals 15 residues. The germline gives CDR1 MNHNS, CDR2 SASEGT. The ends lost 3 bases at V and 2 bases at J; junction bases unmatched: 2.

This clonotype was counted between two and nine times. Compared with germline, one end of the junction differs, possibly owing to a read error. This chain links TRBV9 with TRBJ2-2, with TRBD2 matching 9 bases. There are 16 residues in the CDR3. Germline-derived CDR1 and CDR2 are SGDLS and YYNGEE. CDR3 amino acids: CAGSTGTSRITGELFF. In DNA form, the CDR3 reads TGTGCCGGCAGCACCGGGACTAGCCGGATCACCGGGGAGCTGTTTTTT.

This clonotype was seen ten or more times. J is TRBJ2-7 and V is TRBV30, with a possible D match to TRBD1 (5 bases). Germline CDR1 reads GTSNPN; CDR2 reads SVGIG (reference sequence). Trimming took off 3 bases at V and 3 bases at J, with 12 bases between the two ends. This CDR3 is 13 amino acids long. The CDR3 here is CAWRRQGFYEQYF. CDR3 nucleotides: TGTGCCTGGAGACGTCAGGGATTCTACGAGCAGTACTTC.

About this clonotype: A single base separates this from a much larger clone, so it may be a read error. The chain joins TRBV20-1 to TRBJ2-5; tentatively, D is TRBD1 or TRBD2 (5 bases each). CDR1 is DFQATT, CDR2 SNEGSKA, per germline (reference sequence). The CDR3 runs 14 residues. Here the CDR3 DNA reads TGCAGTGCTAGAGAAGACAGCGGACAAGAGATCCAGTACTTC. Protein: CSAREDSGQEIQYF.

As for this clonotype: A far larger clone differs by one base, so this is likely a read error. J is TRBJ1-2 and V is TRBV6-1, with D maybe TRBD1 (6 bases). The germline gives CDR1 MNHNS, CDR2 SASEGT. This CDR3 comprises 13 residues. V lost 8 bases and J 6 bases, leaving 16 bases between the germline ends. The CDR3 loop is CASSPDRNHGYTF. The CDR3 DNA sequence: TGTGCCAGCTCACCCGACAGGAACCATGGCTACACCTTC.

The table lists this clonotype with many counts. The CDR3 DNA is TGTGCCAGCAGCAACAATCGACAGGGGAGAGGCACAGATACGCAGTATTTT. As protein: CASSNNRQGRGTDTQYF. This sequence joins TRBV5-8 and TRBJ2-3; 8 bases map to TRBD1. The CDR3 is made up of 17 amino acids. CDR1 and CDR2 from the germline V gene are SGHTS and YDEGEE. With V trimmed by 4 bases and J by 1 base, 11 bases remained unmatched.

The CDR3 bases are TGTGCCAGTATGATCAGGGTCGGAGGAGGAAACACCATATATTTT. This translates into CASMIRVGGGNTIYF. The chain couples TRBV19 to TRBJ1-3; possibly TRBD1 for D (5 bases). V lost 7 bases and J lost 4, with 17 bases in between. The CDR3 contains 15 residues. CDR1 is LNHDA and CDR2 is SQIVND in the germline V gene (reference sequence).

The chain is built from TRBV20-1 and TRBJ1-5, with D unresolved. CDR1 is DFQATT and CDR2 is SNEGSKA in the germline V gene (reference sequence). This CDR3 has 13 amino acids. V was trimmed by 0 bases and J by 0 bases, leaving 3 bases between them. The DNA of the CDR3 is TGCAGTGCTAGAGAGCATAGCAATCAGCCCCAGCATTTT. Translation: CSAREHSNQPQHF.